This paragraph covers one TCR beta chain sequence. What it recognizes is unknown. This specimen comes from a study of T cell responses to AZD1222 COVID-19 vaccine. Study-wide findings and caveats: The donor cohort was predominantly white British with a female majority, and clonal diversity may have been underestimated. CD4 TCRs linked to vaccination spanned spike, dominating at 160-218 and 743-854. Baseline serology detected seropositivity in only a handful of AZD1222 recipients.

The germline V gene encodes CDR1 SGHTA and CDR2 FQGTGA. This CDR3 has 13 residues. Trimming stripped 3 bases from V and 4 bases from J, with 9 bases between. Some clones are missing from TCRdb's copy, which holds only in-frame ones; the method was immunoSEQ multiplex PCR. Of around 120,000 clones detected, around 87% appear once; the ten largest clones hold about 3.5%. V usage is TRBV7-3 and J usage is TRBJ1-2, with a possible D match to TRBD1 (6 bases). This sample comprised peripheral blood, obtained on day 0 of AZD1222 vaccination. The origin of this receptor is an adult in good health. This CDR3 reads CASSFDRSYGYTF. CDR3 coding DNA: TGTGCCAGCAGCTTCGACAGGTCCTATGGCTACACCTTC.